These 12 T cell receptor beta chains came from one sample sequenced in a study of beta chain features in type 1 diabetes. The sequenced template was cDNA made from the entire isolated RNA. The table came from immunoSEQ multiplex PCR; TCRdb's copy has only in-frame clones and leaves some out. The sample shows about half a million clones, around 10% of them seen only once. Sequencing was done on a sample of naive CD4+ T cells from blood. These receptor sequences come from a woman aged 18-29 years in good health.

This clone has just a few counts. The rearrangement links TRBV27 to TRBJ1-3; no reliable D call. There are 13 residues in the CDR3. V lost 4 bases and J 3 bases, leaving 7 bases between the germline ends. Germline CDR1 MNHEY, CDR2 SMNVEV (reference sequence). The CDR3 sequence: CASSSMYGNTIYF. CDR3 coding DNA: TGTGCCAGCAGTTCTATGTATGGAAACACCATATATTTT.

This clone was seen a few times. The chain recombines TRBV7-9 with TRBJ2-5; D may be TRBD1 (5 bases). The CDR3 extends over 16 amino acids. Germline lookup yields CDR1 SEHNR and CDR2 FQNEAQ (reference sequence). The V and J ends lost 4 bases and 1 base respectively, with 16 bases between them. CDR3 nucleotide sequence: TGTGCCAGCAGCTCCGGACAAGTAGTAATCCAAGAGACCCAGTACTTC. Translation gives CASSSGQVVIQETQYF.

This clone was observed a handful of times. V gene TRBV7-2 combines with J gene TRBJ2-3; TRBD1 matches at 9 bases. From germline, CDR1 is SGHTA and CDR2 FQGNSA. V lost 4 bases, J lost 3 bases, and 11 bases stayed unmatched. CDR3 size: 17 residues. This CDR3 is CASSSAGTGISTDTQYF. CDR3 bases: TGTGCCAGCAGCTCGGCCGGGACAGGGATTAGTACAGATACGCAGTATTTT.

The V gene is TRBV28, the J gene TRBJ2-7; 7 nucleotides match TRBD1. The CDR3 covers 14 residues. Looked up from germline, CDR1 is MDHEN and CDR2 is SYDVKM. V lost 5 bases to trimming and J lost 4 bases; unmatched junction nucleotides: 8. In nucleotides, the CDR3 is TGTGCCAGCAGTCTCAGACAGGGCAAATACGAGCAGTACGTC. Translation: CASSLRQGKYEQYV.

V usage is TRBV7-9 and J usage is TRBJ1-5, with 7 bases lining up with TRBD1. The ends lost 1 base at V and 7 bases at J; junction bases unmatched: 7. Germline assignment: CDR1 SEHNR and CDR2 FQNEAQ (reference sequence). The CDR3 has 15 residues. The CDR3 DNA reads as TGTGCCAGCAGCTTAGGTTCGGGCAGGGGGCAGCCCCAGCATTTT. Translated: CASSLGSGRGQPQHF.

This clone was counted only a few times. The V and J genes are TRBV12-5 and TRBJ2-4, with TRBD1 matching 9 bases. CDR1 and CDR2 from the germline V gene are LGHNT and FRNRAP. This CDR3 region has 18 residues. The trim removed 2 bases at V and 2 bases at J, leaving 10 bases unmatched. CDR3 in amino acids: CASGLILTGGSSKNIQYF. CDR3 sequence (DNA): TGTGCTAGTGGTTTGATCCTGACAGGGGGATCGTCCAAAAACATTCAGTACTTC.

J is TRBJ1-4 and V is TRBV7-9, with TRBD1 as a possible D gene (6 bases). Germline loops: CDR1 SEHNR, CDR2 FQNEAQ (reference sequence). V was cut by 5 bases and J by 8 bases, with 18 bases left in between. This CDR3 has 15 amino acids. The CDR3 DNA is TGTGCCAGCAGCCTCGTGGGGGGGCTGAAGGAAAAACTGTTTTTT. This translates into CASSLVGGLKEKLFF. The full variable domain, rest sourced from reference TRBV7-9 and TRBJ1-4, is DTGVSQNPRHKITKRGQNVTFRCDPISEHNRLYWYRQTLGQGPEFLTYFQNEAQLEKSRLLSDRFSAERPKGSFSTLEIQRTEQGDSAMYLCASSLVGGLKEKLFFGSGTQLSVL.

Only a few counts were recorded for this clone. The V gene is TRBV7-2, the J gene TRBJ1-2; D gene uncertain. CDR1 and CDR2 from the germline V gene are SGHTA and FQGNSA. V was shortened by 5 bases and J by 6 bases, with 16 bases between the two germline ends. The CDR3 totals 14 residues. The CDR3 DNA reads as TGTGCCAGCAGCCCCAGGACGGATATGGATGGCTACACCTTC. It translates to CASSPRTDMDGYTF.

This clone was observed a handful of times. V gene TRBV30 combines with J gene TRBJ1-4; 8 bases are a match to TRBD1. Germline V CDR1 and CDR2: GTSNPN, SVGIG (reference sequence). The CDR3 is made up of 15 amino acids. The V gene end was trimmed by 1 base and the J gene end by 5 bases; junction bases not matched to a gene: 6. CDR3 sequence: CAWSGGTGWNEKLFF. In DNA form, the CDR3 reads TGTGCCTGGAGTGGGGGGACAGGTTGGAATGAAAAACTGTTTTTT.

V and J are TRBV4-2 and TRBJ2-1; 13 bases match TRBD2. Germline trimming cut 5 bases from V and 2 bases from J; bases unmatched to any gene: 3. The V gene's germline CDR1 is LGHNA and CDR2 YNFKEQ. This CDR3 spans 16 amino acids. The CDR3 bases are TGTGCCAGCAGCGGACTAGCGGGGGTACCCTACAATGAGCAGTTCTTC. Its translation: CASSGLAGVPYNEQFF.

This chain links TRBV27 with TRBJ2-3; the D is unclear. Between the trimmed V and J ends, which lost 2 bases and 5 bases, there was a span of 17 bases. From germline, CDR1 is MNHEY and CDR2 SMNVEV (reference sequence). The CDR3 contains 16 residues. The CDR3 here is CASSLRAPWDGDTQYF. DNA for the CDR3: TGTGCCAGCAGTTTACGTGCCCCCTGGGATGGAGATACGCAGTATTTT.

This clone has only a few counts. This chain connects TRBV28 to TRBJ2-7, with 9 positions matching TRBD1. Per germline, CDR1 MDHEN and CDR2 SYDVKM. After removal of 5 bases from V and 7 bases from J, the junction contained 3 bases not matched to a gene. This CDR3 contains 12 residues. CDR3 protein: CASSTGGHEQYV. The CDR3 bases are TGTGCCAGCAGTACAGGGGGCCATGAGCAGTACGTC.